The 31 T cell receptor beta chains given below trace back to one sample, sequenced in a study of CD8 T cells in ankylosing spondylitis. Study observations and caveats: Among TCR beta sequences, a motif of 7 to 9 highly homologous variants appeared characteristic of ankylosing spondylitis blood.

The antigens these receptors bind are not known. TCRdb reprocessed the 5' RACE reads with MiXCR, giving one entry per CDR3 protein. The data hold approximately 540,000 distinct CDR3 sequences, with roughly 13% observed a single time. The sample consisted of blood, either unsorted or a sorted T cell fraction (not recorded which). These receptors originate from a male donor with ankylosing spondylitis.

This clonotype was picked up many times. This sequence joins TRBV7-8 and TRBJ1-1, with 7 nucleotides matching TRBD1. Unmatched junction bases numbered 7, after V lost 5 bases and J lost 4 bases. In germline, CDR1 is SGHVS, CDR2 FQNEAQ. The CDR3 sequence is 14 residues long. The CDR3 is CASSIDRVPTEAFF. The CDR3 DNA reads as TGTGCCAGCAGCATAGACAGGGTGCCCACTGAAGCTTTCTTT.

This clonotype has at least ten counts. The chain is built from TRBV7-9 and TRBJ2-7, with 8 bases identical to TRBD1. The CDR3 has 14 residues. Germline V gene data show CDR1 as SEHNR and CDR2 as FQNEAQ (reference sequence). Trimming cost V 5 bases and J 3 bases; bases outside gene matches: 6. The DNA of the CDR3 is TGTGCCAGCAGCCCCGGGACAGGTTTCTACGAGCAGTACTTC. This sequence encodes CASSPGTGFYEQYF.

This clonotype has just a few counts. This chain uses TRBV2 with TRBJ2-3; 8 bases align to TRBD1. There are 15 residues in the CDR3. Germline loops: CDR1 SNHLY, CDR2 FYNNEI. Losses at the gene ends were 8 bases for V and 3 bases for J; bases not matched to a gene: 10. CDR3 sequence: CASCPWGQATDTQYF. The CDR3 DNA reads TGTGCCAGCTGCCCCTGGGGACAGGCAACAGATACGCAGTATTTT.

This clonotype has ten or more counts. One end of the junction does not line up with germline, which may come from a read error. V is TRBV20-1 and J is TRBJ2-5, with 9 bases that match TRBD1. Germline V gene data show CDR1 as DFQATT and CDR2 as SNEGSKA (reference sequence). The CDR3 contains 12 residues. CDR3 coding DNA: TGCAGTGCTAGAGATCTGGGACAGGGCTGGTGGTTC. It specifies CSARDLGQGWWF.

This clonotype was found many times. V and J are TRBV7-2 and TRBJ2-1; D remains unclear. The V gene's germline CDR1 is SGHTA and CDR2 FQGNSA. This CDR3 contains 13 residues. Trimming pared 5 bases from V and 8 bases from J, leaving 13 bases between. CDR3 DNA sequence: TGTGCCAGCAGCCCTTTAACCCGGGATGAGCAGTTCTTC. Amino acid sequence: CASSPLTRDEQFF.

In this sample, this clonotype turned up many times. The chain combines TRBV12-3 or TRBV12-4 with TRBJ2-3; 9 nucleotides match TRBD2. Unmatched junction bases numbered 8, after V lost 4 bases and J lost 9 bases. The CDR3 length is 14 residues. CDR3 coding DNA: TGTGCCAGCAGTTCTAGCGGGATGGGGCAAACGCAGTATTTT. It encodes CASSSSGMGQTQYF.

V gene TRBV7-9 combines with J gene TRBJ1-1, with D uncertain. Germline-derived CDR1 and CDR2 are SEHNR and FQNEAQ (reference sequence). The CDR3 is 12 amino acids. The V gene lost 4 bases and the J gene lost 5 bases, with 8 bases spanning the gap. CDR3 amino acids: CASSSGRTEAFF. The CDR3 DNA reads TGTGCCAGCAGCTCGGGGAGGACTGAAGCTTTCTTT.

This clonotype was picked up a small number of times. The chain is built from TRBV5-1 and TRBJ2-2; D may be TRBD2 (5 bases). The CDR3 runs to 16 residues. Between the trimmed V and J ends, which lost 0 bases and 2 bases, there was a span of 11 bases. CDR1 and CDR2 (germline): SGHRS, YFSETQ. The CDR3 bases are TGCGCCAGCAGCTTGGATAGCGCTAGAAACACCGGGGAGCTGTTTTTT. This translates into CASSLDSARNTGELFF. Together with reference TRBV5-1 and TRBJ2-2, the CDR3 gives the full variable domain: KAGVTQTPRYLIKTRGQQVTLSCSPISGHRSVSWYQQTPGQGLQFLFEYFSETQRNKGNFPGRFSGRQFSNSRSEMNVSTLELGDSALYLCASSLDSARNTGELFFGEGSRLTVL.

This clonotype appeared a few times. V is TRBV2 and J is TRBJ2-4, with unresolved D. CDR1 is SNHLY, CDR2 FYNNEI, per germline. The CDR3 totals 16 residues. Trimming left V 3 bases short and J 0 bases short, with 12 bases between. The CDR3 spells CASSEMDGLAKNIQYF. The CDR3 DNA sequence: TGTGCCAGCAGTGAGATGGACGGTTTAGCCAAAAACATTCAGTACTTC.

This clonotype occurred many times. V gene TRBV7-9 combines with J gene TRBJ2-2; D unresolved. Trimming removed 6 bases from V and 0 bases from J, with 2 bases in between. The germline gives CDR1 SEHNR, CDR2 FQNEAQ (reference sequence). The CDR3 length is 12 residues. Written as DNA, the CDR3 is TGTGCCAGCAGTTCGAACACCGGGGAGCTGTTTTTT. Encoded protein: CASSSNTGELFF.

V is TRBV15 and J is TRBJ2-1; D may be TRBD2 (6 bases). Germline CDR1 LNHNV, CDR2 YYDKDF (reference sequence). The CDR3 runs 14 residues. V shed 2 bases and J shed 7 bases, with 12 bases lying between them. The CDR3 region is CATSRLGSGNEQFF. The CDR3 bases are TGTGCCACCAGCAGACTCGGGAGCGGTAATGAGCAGTTCTTC.

V is TRBV30 and J is TRBJ2-2; 13 nucleotides align to TRBD2. The CDR3 sequence is 15 residues long. From germline, CDR1 is GTSNPN and CDR2 SVGIG (reference sequence). V lost 3 bases, J lost 8 bases, and 6 bases stayed unmatched. The CDR3 DNA reads as TGTGCCTGGAGGGGTACTAGCGGGAGGGAAGGGGAGCTGTTTTTT. Protein product: CAWRGTSGREGELFF.

The genes are TRBV7-2 and TRBJ2-1; D tentatively fits TRBD1 or TRBD2 (5 bases each). Germline loops: CDR1 SGHTA, CDR2 FQGNSA. The V and J ends lost 5 bases and 4 bases respectively, with 12 bases between them. This CDR3 spans 14 amino acids. CDR3 protein: CASSPGRTYNEQFF. As DNA, the CDR3 is TGTGCCAGCAGCCCGGGACGAACTTACAATGAGCAGTTCTTC.

V usage is TRBV7-9 and J usage is TRBJ1-1, with TRBD1 as a possible D gene (6 bases). The CDR3 extends over 14 amino acids. In germline, CDR1 is SEHNR, CDR2 FQNEAQ (reference sequence). Trimming shortened V by 1 base and J by 6 bases, and 12 bases separated the two germline ends. The CDR3 here is CASSLGSEGAEAFF. CDR3 DNA: TGTGCCAGCAGCTTAGGATCCGAGGGGGCTGAAGCTTTCTTT.

This clonotype was picked up a small number of times. The chain uses TRBV6-1 and TRBJ2-7, with D unclear. The germline CDR1 and CDR2 sequences are MNHNS and SASEGT. CDR3 length: 10 amino acids. V lost 3 bases and J 6 bases, leaving 3 bases between the germline ends. CDR3 sequence reads: CASSDFEQYV. CDR3 nucleotide sequence: TGTGCCAGCAGTGACTTCGAGCAGTACGTC.

Only a few counts were recorded for this clonotype. The CDR3 spells CASIPRGGWMNTEAFF. DNA for the CDR3: TGTGCCAGCATCCCCCGGGGGGGTTGGATGAACACTGAAGCTTTCTTT. J is TRBJ1-1 and V is TRBV12-3 or TRBV12-4; TRBD1 is a possible D gene (5 bases). This CDR3 contains 16 residues. V dropped 7 bases and J dropped 0 bases, with 18 bases sitting between them.

V is TRBV7-9 and J is TRBJ2-6, with D tentatively TRBD2 (7 bases). The CDR3 covers 17 residues. The germline V gene has CDR1 SEHNR and CDR2 FQNEAQ (reference sequence). V was trimmed by 11 bases and J by 4 bases, leaving 24 bases between them. The CDR3 region has the DNA TGTGCCGGTGCGAGGGGGGGCGCGGTAGCCGGGGCCAACGTCCTGACTTTC. This gives the protein CAGARGGAVAGANVLTF.

This chain uses TRBV6-1 with TRBJ1-5; 9 positions match TRBD1. Germline loops: CDR1 MNHNS, CDR2 SASEGT. This CDR3 comprises 15 residues. V lost 7 bases, J lost 2 bases, and 6 bases stayed unmatched. The CDR3 coding sequence is TGTGCCAGCACATTACAGGGGGCACGCAATCAGCCCCAGCATTTT. Protein sequence: CASTLQGARNQPQHF.

This clonotype was found many times. The genes are TRBV7-9 and TRBJ1-2; the D is unclear. Trimming shortened V by 5 bases and J by 7 bases, and 11 bases separated the two germline ends. The CDR3 contains 12 residues. Per germline, CDR1 SEHNR and CDR2 FQNEAQ (reference sequence). Written as DNA, the CDR3 is TGTGCCAGCAGCCTCGTTTTAGGTGGCTACACCTTC. It specifies CASSLVLGGYTF.

V is TRBV2 and J is TRBJ2-5; 9 bases are a match to TRBD1. The length of the CDR3 is 14 residues. J lost 7 bases, V lost 4 bases, and 7 bases had no gene match. Germline V gives CDR1 SNHLY, CDR2 FYNNEI. As DNA, the CDR3 is TGTGCCAGCAGTGTGGGGACAGGGATGGTGACCCAGTACTTC. This sequence encodes CASSVGTGMVTQYF.

This chain joins TRBV7-2 and TRBJ2-5; D is uncertain. The CDR3 is made up of 13 amino acids. V lost 5 bases, J lost 5 bases, and 12 bases lay in between. CDR1 and CDR2 (germline): SGHTA, FQGNSA. This chain's CDR3 is CASSPTVRETQYF. Here the CDR3 DNA reads TGTGCCAGCAGCCCCACAGTGAGGGAGACCCAGTACTTC. The full variable domain, its missing parts supplied by reference TRBV7-2 and TRBJ2-5, is GAGVSQSPSNKVTEKGKDVELRCDPISGHTALYWYRQSLGQGLEFLIYFQGNSAPDKSGLPSDRFSAERTGGSVSTLTIQRTQQEDSAVYLCASSPTVRETQYFGPGTRLLVL.

This clonotype was detected only a few times. J is TRBJ1-1 and V is TRBV29-1; possible D gene TRBD1, 5 bases. Trimming pared 6 bases from V and 1 base from J, leaving 15 bases between. Germline CDR1 reads SQVTM; CDR2 reads ANQGSEA. There are 14 residues in the CDR3. The CDR3 nucleotides are TGCAGCGTGTTCAGAGGACACAAGAACACTGAAGCTTTCTTT. It specifies CSVFRGHKNTEAFF. Based on the CDR3 plus reference TRBV29-1 and TRBJ1-1, the full variable domain is SAVISQKPSRDICQRGTSLTIQCQVDSQVTMMFWYRQQPGQSLTLIATANQGSEATYESGFVIDKFPISRPNLTFSTLTVSNMSPEDSSIYLCSVFRGHKNTEAFFGQGTRLTVV.

This clonotype was observed a few times. This sequence joins TRBV7-2 and TRBJ2-3; tentatively, D is TRBD2 (6 bases). Trimming took 0 bases from V and 2 from J, leaving 12 bases between them. Germline values: CDR1 SGHTA, CDR2 FQGNSA. The CDR3 runs to 16 residues. CDR3: CASSLAGAGNTDTQYF. The CDR3 DNA reads as TGTGCCAGCAGCTTAGCCGGGGCGGGAAACACAGATACGCAGTATTTT.

V gene TRBV6-4 combines with J gene TRBJ1-4; D not certain. Trimming removed 5 bases from V and 8 bases from J, with 12 bases in between. Germline assignment: CDR1 MRHNA and CDR2 SNTAGT. The CDR3 covers 13 residues. The CDR3 spells CASSLRQGEKLFF. CDR3 DNA sequence: TGTGCCAGCAGTTTAAGACAAGGAGAAAAACTGTTTTTT.

This clonotype was counted ten times or more. The chain recombines TRBV12-3 or TRBV12-4 with TRBJ2-2, with D unresolved. CDR3 length: 14 amino acids. The V and J ends lost 0 bases and 4 bases respectively, with 6 bases between them. CDR3 amino acids: CASSLAGFTGELFF. In DNA form, the CDR3 reads TGTGCCAGCAGTTTAGCAGGGTTCACCGGGGAGCTGTTTTTT.

The genes are TRBV18 and TRBJ2-1, with no clear D. Between the trimmed V and J ends, which lost 0 bases and 5 bases, there was a span of 14 bases. CDR1 is KGHSH, CDR2 LQKENI, per germline. The CDR3 extends over 16 amino acids. Written as DNA, the CDR3 is TGTGCCAGCTCACCACCATGGGCCGACTTCGACAATGAGCAGTTCTTC. It is translated as CASSPPWADFDNEQFF.

This clonotype was picked up a small number of times. The rearrangement links TRBV2 to TRBJ1-2; perhaps TRBD1 as D (6 bases). This CDR3 spans 14 amino acids. Germline V gives CDR1 SNHLY, CDR2 FYNNEI. Trimming shortened V by 8 bases and J by 2 bases, and 15 bases separated the two germline ends. CDR3 protein: CASVRDNFNYGYTF. The CDR3 DNA is TGTGCCAGCGTCCGGGACAACTTCAACTATGGCTACACCTTC. Drawing the rest from reference TRBV2 and TRBJ1-2, the complete variable domain is EPEVTQTPSHQVTQMGQEVILRCVPISNHLYFYWYRQILGQKVEFLVSFYNNEISEKSEIFDDQFSVERPDGSNFTLKIRSTKLEDSAMYFCASVRDNFNYGYTFGSGTRLTVV.

This clonotype has a handful of counts. The V and J genes are TRBV5-1 and TRBJ1-6; the D gene is possibly TRBD1 (6 bases). In germline, CDR1 is SGHRS, CDR2 YFSETQ. The CDR3 has 15 amino acids. Trimming removed 5 bases at V and 4 bases at J, with 13 bases between. This CDR3 reads CASRISQGYNSPLHF. The CDR3 nucleotides read TGCGCCAGCAGAATCTCACAGGGTTATAATTCACCCCTCCACTTT.

A few counts support this clonotype. The chain couples TRBV20-1 to TRBJ1-5; maybe TRBD1 (5 bases). Trimming pared 3 bases from V and 4 bases from J, leaving 16 bases between. In germline, CDR1 is DFQATT, CDR2 SNEGSKA (reference sequence). This CDR3 contains 15 residues. The CDR3 reads CSASPPGGRNQPQHF. DNA of the CDR3: TGCAGTGCTAGTCCGCCGGGGGGTCGGAATCAGCCCCAGCATTTT.

V is TRBV20-1 and J is TRBJ1-6; a weak D match, TRBD1 (6 bases). Germline loops: CDR1 DFQATT, CDR2 SNEGSKA (reference sequence). The CDR3 spans 13 residues. Trimming took 3 bases from V and 9 from J, leaving 12 bases between them. Here the CDR3 DNA reads TGCAGTGCTAGTCCAGGGGACGGTTCACCCCTCCACTTT. It yields the protein CSASPGDGSPLHF.

This clonotype was seen more than once but under ten times. The chain couples TRBV20-1 to TRBJ1-5, with TRBD1 matching 7 bases. This CDR3 is built from 13 residues. Germline V CDR1 and CDR2: DFQATT, SNEGSKA (reference sequence). The ends lost 6 bases at V and 5 bases at J; junction bases unmatched: 7. The CDR3 sequence is CSALSDRDQPQHF. In DNA form, the CDR3 reads TGCAGTGCCCTATCCGACAGGGATCAGCCCCAGCATTTT.